This record looks at one TCR beta chain sequence and its context. Its antigen is undetermined. This entry comes from a study of cytomegalovirus exposure and HLA in healthy donors. Study-wide results and limits: The authors listed 180 or so TCR beta chains as cytomegalovirus-associated. TCR beta V- and J-gene trimming was later associated with a missense DCLRE1C variant. There were some V segments, including TRBV6-2 and TRBV6-3, excluded as indistinguishable.

A multiplex PCR was run with 60 Vbeta primers and 13 Jbeta primers. Clones were read by immunoSEQ multiplex PCR, and TCRdb kept only the in-frame ones, dropping some. The data contain about 140,000 clones, around 84% of them singletons. The CDR3 totals 16 residues. Germline CDR1 reads SSHAT; CDR2 reads FNYEAQ (reference sequence). The V and J ends lost 5 bases and 0 bases respectively, with 16 bases between them. The sample comprised PBMCs. The J gene is TRBJ2-5, the V gene TRBV7-7, with no clear D. This TCR came from a boy aged 2 to 10 in good health and CMV-seronegative. The DNA for the CDR3 is TGTGCCAGCAGCCCCTGGGTCACAGAGTACCAAGAGACCCAGTACTTC. It encodes CASSPWVTEYQETQYF.